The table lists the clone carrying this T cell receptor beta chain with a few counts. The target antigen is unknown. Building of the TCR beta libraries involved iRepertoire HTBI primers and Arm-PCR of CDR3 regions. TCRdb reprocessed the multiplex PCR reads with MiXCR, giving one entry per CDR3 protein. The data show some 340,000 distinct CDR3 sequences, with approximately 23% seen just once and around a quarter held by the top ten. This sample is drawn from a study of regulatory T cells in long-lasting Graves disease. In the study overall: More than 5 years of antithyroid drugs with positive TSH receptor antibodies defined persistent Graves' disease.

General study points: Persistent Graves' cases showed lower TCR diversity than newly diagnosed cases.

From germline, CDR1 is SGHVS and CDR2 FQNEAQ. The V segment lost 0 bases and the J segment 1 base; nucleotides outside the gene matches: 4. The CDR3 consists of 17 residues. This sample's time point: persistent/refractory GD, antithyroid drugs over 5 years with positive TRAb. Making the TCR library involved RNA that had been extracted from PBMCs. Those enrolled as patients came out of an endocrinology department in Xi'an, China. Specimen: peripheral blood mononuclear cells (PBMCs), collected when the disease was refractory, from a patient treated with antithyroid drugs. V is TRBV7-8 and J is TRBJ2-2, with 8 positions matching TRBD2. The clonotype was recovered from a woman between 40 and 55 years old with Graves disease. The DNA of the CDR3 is TGTGCCAGCAGCTTAGCCCGGGAGGGACTGAACACCGGGGAGCTGTTTTTT. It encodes CASSLAREGLNTGELFF.